The clone carrying this T cell receptor (beta chain) occurred a few times. What it binds is not known. The library was made from cDNA and included unique molecular identifiers. TCRdb processed the PCR reads anew with MiXCR; each CDR3 protein has one entry. Among a few hundred thousand distinct CDR3 sequences listed, 45% were seen once. Germline CDR1 and CDR2: SQVTM and ANQGSEA. The CDR3 has 16 amino acids. After removal of 2 bases from V and 1 base from J, the junction contained 9 bases not matched to a gene. The source of the sample is a study of post-analysis software for immune sequencing data. Study-wide results and caveats: Five or six TRBV segments, TRBV5-6, TRBV5-1 and TRBV20-1 among them, were found more frequent in patients than controls.

Sequenced: blood. The chain carries TRBV29-1 and TRBJ1-2; the match to TRBD1 covers 8 bases. This sequence was found in a girl aged 5 to 17 with multiple sclerosis. Written as DNA, the CDR3 is TGCAGCGTTGAAAGGGTCTCCGGACAGGGTAACTATGGCTACACCTTC. Amino acid sequence: CSVERVSGQGNYGYTF. The full variable domain, completed using reference TRBV29-1 and TRBJ1-2, is SAVISQKPSRDICQRGTSLTIQCQVDSQVTMMFWYRQQPGQSLTLIATANQGSEATYESGFVIDKFPISRPNLTFSTLTVSNMSPEDSSIYLCSVERVSGQGNYGYTFGSGTRLTVV.